The 2 T cell receptor beta chains below were found in one sample sequenced in a study of PD-L1 blockade in urothelial cancer. The data were produced by immunoSEQ multiplex PCR, yet TCRdb's version contains in-frame clones alone and is incomplete. The profile shows 70,000 to 75,000 clones, roughly 88% of them singletons. The sample's time point: pretreatment peripheral blood. Sample: PBMCs, taken around atezolizumab (anti-PD-L1) treatment. These receptors were collected from a man in his 70s with urothelial cancer.

The V call is TRBV11-2, the J call TRBJ2-7; D not certain. Germline loops: CDR1 SGHAT, CDR2 FQNNGV. V lost 8 bases, J lost 5 bases, and 10 bases lay in between. The CDR3 contains 11 residues. The CDR3 DNA follows: TGTGCCAGCGCCAGTTTCCACGAGCAGTACTTC. It specifies CASASFHEQYF. The whole variable domain, remainder taken from reference TRBV11-2 and TRBJ2-7, is EAGVAQSPRYKIIEKRQSVAFWCNPISGHATLYWYQQILGQGPKLLIQFQNNGVVDDSQLPKDRFSAERLKGVDSTLKIQPAKLEDSAVYLCASASFHEQYFGPGTRLTVT.

The chain joins TRBV6-5 to TRBJ1-1; 7 nucleotides agree with TRBD1. The CDR3 spans 13 residues. Looked up from germline, CDR1 is MNHEY and CDR2 is SVGAGI. Trimming removed 5 bases from V and 11 bases from J; junction bases left unmatched: 11. The CDR3 loop is CASSATGSERAFF. The DNA of the CDR3 is TGTGCCAGCAGTGCGACAGGGAGTGAACGGGCTTTCTTT.